This T cell receptor (beta chain) was recorded in a study of blood T cell repertoires in COVID-19. Across the study: PBMCs, B-cell-depleted T cells, or T cells were the source of the cDNA or gDNA that made up the material.

CDR1 and CDR2 (germline): SGHRS, YFSETQ. The CDR3 runs 14 residues. V was shortened by 0 bases and J by 2 bases, with 8 bases between the two germline ends. Under the authors' procedure: Estimation of nucleated cell counts relied on the amplification of reference gene primers. The assay was immunoSEQ multiplex PCR, and TCRdb's table has in-frame clones only and misses some. The V and J calls and the clone size are those of that table, but D and trimming were determined from the DNA. This sample has tens of thousands of clones, with roughly 92% found just once. The clonotype was recovered from a woman in her sixties with active COVID-19. The chain uses TRBV5-1 and TRBJ1-2; TRBD1 might be the D (5 bases). The sample comprised peripheral blood. CDR3 coding DNA: TGCGCCAGCAGCTTGGGACAGCCAAACTATGGCTACACCTTC. This encodes CASSLGQPNYGYTF.